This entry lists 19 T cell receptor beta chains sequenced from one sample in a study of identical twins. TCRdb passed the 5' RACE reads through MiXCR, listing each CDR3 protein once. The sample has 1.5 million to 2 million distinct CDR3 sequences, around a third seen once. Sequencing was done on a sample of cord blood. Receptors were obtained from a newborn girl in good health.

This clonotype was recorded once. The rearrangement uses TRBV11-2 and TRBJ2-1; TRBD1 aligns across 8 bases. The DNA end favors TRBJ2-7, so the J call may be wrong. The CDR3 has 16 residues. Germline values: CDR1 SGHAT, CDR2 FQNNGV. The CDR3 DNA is TGTGCCAGCAGCTGGAGGACAGGGAGCTCCTACAATGAGCAGTACTTC. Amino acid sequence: CASSWRTGSSYNEQYF.

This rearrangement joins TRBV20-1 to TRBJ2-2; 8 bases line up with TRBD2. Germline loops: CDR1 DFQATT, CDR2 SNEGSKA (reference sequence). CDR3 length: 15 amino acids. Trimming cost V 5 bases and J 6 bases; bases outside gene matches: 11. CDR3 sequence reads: CSASISGRVAGELFF. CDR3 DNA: TGCAGTGCTTCCATAAGCGGGAGAGTAGCCGGGGAGCTGTTTTTT.

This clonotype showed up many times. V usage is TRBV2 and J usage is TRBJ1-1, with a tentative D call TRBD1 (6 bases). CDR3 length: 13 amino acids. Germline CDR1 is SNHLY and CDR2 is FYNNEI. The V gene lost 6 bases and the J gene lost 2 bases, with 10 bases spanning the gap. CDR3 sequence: CASSAGVNTEAFF. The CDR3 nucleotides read TGTGCCAGCAGCGCAGGGGTAAACACTGAAGCTTTCTTT.

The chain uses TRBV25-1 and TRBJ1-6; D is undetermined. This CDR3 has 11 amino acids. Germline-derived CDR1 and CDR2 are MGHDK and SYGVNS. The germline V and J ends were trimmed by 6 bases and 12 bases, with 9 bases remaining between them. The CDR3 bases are TGTGCCAGCAGGCTCCTAAGACCCCTCCACTTT. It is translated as CASRLLRPLHF.

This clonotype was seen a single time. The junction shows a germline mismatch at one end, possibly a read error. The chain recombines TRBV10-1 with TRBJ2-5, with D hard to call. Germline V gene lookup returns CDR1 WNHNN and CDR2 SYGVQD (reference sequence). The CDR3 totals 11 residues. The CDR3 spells CASSEKEAQYF. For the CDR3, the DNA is TGCGCCAGCAGTGAAAAAGAGGCCCAGTACTTC.

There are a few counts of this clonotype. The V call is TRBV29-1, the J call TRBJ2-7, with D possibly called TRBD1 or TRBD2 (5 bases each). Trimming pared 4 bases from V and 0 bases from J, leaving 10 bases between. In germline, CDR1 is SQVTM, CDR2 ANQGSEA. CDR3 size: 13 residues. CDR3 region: CSVGRGTSYEQYF. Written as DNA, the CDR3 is TGCAGCGTTGGGCGTGGGACCTCCTACGAGCAGTACTTC.

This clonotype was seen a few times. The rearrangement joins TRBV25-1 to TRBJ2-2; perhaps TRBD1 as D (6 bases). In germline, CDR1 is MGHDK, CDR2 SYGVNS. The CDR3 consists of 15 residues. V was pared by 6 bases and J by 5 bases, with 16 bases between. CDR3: CASSISGTKTGELFF. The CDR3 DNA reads TGTGCCAGCAGCATATCCGGGACAAAAACCGGGGAGCTGTTTTTT.

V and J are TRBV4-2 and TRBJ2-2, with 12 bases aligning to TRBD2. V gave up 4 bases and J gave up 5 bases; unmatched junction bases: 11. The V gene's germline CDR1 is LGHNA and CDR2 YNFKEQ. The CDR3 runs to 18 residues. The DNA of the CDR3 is TGTGCCAGCAGCCGCGGACTAGCGGGGCGGCCTCGAACCGGGGAGCTGTTTTTT. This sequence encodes CASSRGLAGRPRTGELFF.

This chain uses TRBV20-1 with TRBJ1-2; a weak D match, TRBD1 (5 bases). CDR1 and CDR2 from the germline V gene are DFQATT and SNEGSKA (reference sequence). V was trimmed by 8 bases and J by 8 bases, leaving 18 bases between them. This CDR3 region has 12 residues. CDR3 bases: TGCAGTCCTCCGCGGAGGGGCTGGGGCTACACCTTC. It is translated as CSPPRRGWGYTF.

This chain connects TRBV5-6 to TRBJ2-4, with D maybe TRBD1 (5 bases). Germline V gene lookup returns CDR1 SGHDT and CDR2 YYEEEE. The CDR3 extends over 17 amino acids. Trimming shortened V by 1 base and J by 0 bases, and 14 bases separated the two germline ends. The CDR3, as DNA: TGTGCCAGCAGCTTGAGTCGGACACGACTAGCCAAAAACATTCAGTACTTC. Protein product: CASSLSRTRLAKNIQYF.

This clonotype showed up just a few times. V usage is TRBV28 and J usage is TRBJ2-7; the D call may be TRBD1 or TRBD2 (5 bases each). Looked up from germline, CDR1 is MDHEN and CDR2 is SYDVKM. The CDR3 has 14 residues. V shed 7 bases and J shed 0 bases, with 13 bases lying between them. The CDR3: CASTMAGSSYEQYF. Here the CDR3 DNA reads TGTGCCAGCACTATGGCAGGGAGCTCCTACGAGCAGTACTTC.

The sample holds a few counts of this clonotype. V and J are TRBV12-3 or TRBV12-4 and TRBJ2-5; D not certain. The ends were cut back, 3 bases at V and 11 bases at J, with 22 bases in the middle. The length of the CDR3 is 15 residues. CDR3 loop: CASSFSTALPSEQYF. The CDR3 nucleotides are TGTGCCAGCAGTTTCAGCACTGCCCTCCCTTCGGAGCAGTACTTC.

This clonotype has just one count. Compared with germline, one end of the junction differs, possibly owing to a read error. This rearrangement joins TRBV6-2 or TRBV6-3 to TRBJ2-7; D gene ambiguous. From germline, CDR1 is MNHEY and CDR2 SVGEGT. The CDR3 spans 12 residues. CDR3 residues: CACSPAFDEQYF. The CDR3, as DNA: TGTGCCTGCAGTCCTGCGTTCGACGAGCAGTACTTC.

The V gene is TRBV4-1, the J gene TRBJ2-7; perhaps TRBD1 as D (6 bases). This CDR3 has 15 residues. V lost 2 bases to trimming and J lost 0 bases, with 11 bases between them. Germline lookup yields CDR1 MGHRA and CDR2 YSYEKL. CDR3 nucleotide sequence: TGCGCCAGCAGCCAACGAGAAGGGGGCTCCTACGAGCAGTACTTC. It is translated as CASSQREGGSYEQYF.

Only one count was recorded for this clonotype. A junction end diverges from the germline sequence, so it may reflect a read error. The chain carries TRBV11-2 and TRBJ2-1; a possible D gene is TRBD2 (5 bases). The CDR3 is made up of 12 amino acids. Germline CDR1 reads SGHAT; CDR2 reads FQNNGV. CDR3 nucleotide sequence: TGTGCCAGCAGTGTGACTAAATATGAGCGGTTCTTC. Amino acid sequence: CASSVTKYERFF.

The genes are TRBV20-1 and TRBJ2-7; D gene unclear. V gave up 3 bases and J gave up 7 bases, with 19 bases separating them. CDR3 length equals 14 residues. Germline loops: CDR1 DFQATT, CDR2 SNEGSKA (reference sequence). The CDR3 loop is CSARAPKGSDEQYF. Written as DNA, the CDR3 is TGCAGTGCTAGGGCCCCTAAGGGAAGTGATGAGCAGTACTTC.

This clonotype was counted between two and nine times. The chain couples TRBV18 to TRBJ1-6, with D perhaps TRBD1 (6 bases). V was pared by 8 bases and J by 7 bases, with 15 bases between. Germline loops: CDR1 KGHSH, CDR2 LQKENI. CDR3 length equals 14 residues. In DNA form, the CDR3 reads TGTGCCAGCGGACTCAGGGGCCGAAATTCACCCCTCCACTTT. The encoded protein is CASGLRGRNSPLHF. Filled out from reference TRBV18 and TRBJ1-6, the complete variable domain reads NAGVMQNPRHLVRRRGQEARLRCSPMKGHSHVYWYRQLPEEGLKFMVYLQKENIIDESGMPKERFSAEFPKEGPSILRIQQVVRGDSAAYFCASGLRGRNSPLHFGNGTRLTVT.

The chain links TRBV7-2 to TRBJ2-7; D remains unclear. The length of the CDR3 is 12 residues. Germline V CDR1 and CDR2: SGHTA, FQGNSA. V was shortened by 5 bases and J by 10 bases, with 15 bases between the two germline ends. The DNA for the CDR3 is TGTGCCAGCAGCCGTCCCTGGGCTGCCCAGTACTTC. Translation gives CASSRPWAAQYF.

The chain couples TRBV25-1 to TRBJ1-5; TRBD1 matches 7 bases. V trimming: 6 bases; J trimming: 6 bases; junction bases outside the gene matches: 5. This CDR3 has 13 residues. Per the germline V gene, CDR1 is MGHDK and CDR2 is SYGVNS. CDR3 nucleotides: TGTGCCAGCAGCGACAGGGAGACTCAGCCCCAGCATTTT. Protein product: CASSDRETQPQHF.